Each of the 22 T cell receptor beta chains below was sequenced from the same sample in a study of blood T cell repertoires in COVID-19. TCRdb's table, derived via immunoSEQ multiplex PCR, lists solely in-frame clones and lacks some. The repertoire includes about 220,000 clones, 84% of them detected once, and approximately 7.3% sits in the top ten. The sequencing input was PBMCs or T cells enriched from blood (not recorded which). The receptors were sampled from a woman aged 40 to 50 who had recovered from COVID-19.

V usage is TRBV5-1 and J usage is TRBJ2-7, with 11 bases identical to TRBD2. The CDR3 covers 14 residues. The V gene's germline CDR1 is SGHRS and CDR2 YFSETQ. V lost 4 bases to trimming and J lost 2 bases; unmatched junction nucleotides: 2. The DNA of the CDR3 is TGCGCCAGCAGCCTACTAGCGGGAGCCTACGAGCAGTACTTC. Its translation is CASSLLAGAYEQYF.

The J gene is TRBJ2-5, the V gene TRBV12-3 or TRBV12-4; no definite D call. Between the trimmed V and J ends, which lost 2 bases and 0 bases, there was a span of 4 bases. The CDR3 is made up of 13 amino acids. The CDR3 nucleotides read TGTGCCAGCAGTTTATCAGACCAAGAGACCCAGTACTTC. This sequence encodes CASSLSDQETQYF.

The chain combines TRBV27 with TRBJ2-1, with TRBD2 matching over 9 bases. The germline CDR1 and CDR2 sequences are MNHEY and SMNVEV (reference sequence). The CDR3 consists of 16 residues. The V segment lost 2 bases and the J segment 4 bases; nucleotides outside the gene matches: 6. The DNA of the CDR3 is TGTGCCAGCAGTTTAGGGCGGGAGGGCTTATACAATGAGCAGTTCTTC. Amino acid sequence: CASSLGREGLYNEQFF.

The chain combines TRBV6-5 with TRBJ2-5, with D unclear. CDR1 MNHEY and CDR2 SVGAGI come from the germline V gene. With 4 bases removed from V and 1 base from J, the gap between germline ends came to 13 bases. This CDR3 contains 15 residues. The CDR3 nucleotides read TGTGCCAGCAGTTTGGTAAACTCCCGCCAAGAGACCCAGTACTTC. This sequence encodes CASSLVNSRQETQYF.

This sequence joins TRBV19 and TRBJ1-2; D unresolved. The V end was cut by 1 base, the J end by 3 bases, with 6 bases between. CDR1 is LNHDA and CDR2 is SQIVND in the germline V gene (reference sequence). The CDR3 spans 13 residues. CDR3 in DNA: TGTGCCAGTAGTATAGGAGGCGACTATGGCTACACCTTC. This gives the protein CASSIGGDYGYTF.

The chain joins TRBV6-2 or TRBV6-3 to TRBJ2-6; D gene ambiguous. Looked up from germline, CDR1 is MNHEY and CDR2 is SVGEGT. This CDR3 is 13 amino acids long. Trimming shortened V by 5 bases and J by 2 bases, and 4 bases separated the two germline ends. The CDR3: CASSGPGANVLTF. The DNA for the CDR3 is TGTGCCAGCAGTGGCCCTGGGGCCAACGTCCTGACTTTC.

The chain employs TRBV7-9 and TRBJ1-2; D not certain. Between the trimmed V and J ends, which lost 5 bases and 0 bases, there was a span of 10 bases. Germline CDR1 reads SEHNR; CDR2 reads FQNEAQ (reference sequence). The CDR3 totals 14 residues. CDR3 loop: CASSTGGANYGYTF. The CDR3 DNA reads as TGTGCCAGCAGCACGGGCGGGGCTAACTATGGCTACACCTTC.

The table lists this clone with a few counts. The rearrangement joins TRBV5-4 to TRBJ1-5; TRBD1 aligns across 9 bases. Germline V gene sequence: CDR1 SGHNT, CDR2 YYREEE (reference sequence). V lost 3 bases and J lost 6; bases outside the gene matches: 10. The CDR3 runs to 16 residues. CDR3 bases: TGTGCCAGCAGCTCCGAGACAGGGGGTGAGAGTCAGCCCCAGCATTTT. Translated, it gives CASSSETGGESQPQHF.

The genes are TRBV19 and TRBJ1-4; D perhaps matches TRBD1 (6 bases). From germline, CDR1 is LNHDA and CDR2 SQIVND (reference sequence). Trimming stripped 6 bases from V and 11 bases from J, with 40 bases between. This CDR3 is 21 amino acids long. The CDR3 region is CASSHPGLVRDMAAWLWKLFF. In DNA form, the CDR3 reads TGTGCCAGTAGCCACCCTGGGTTAGTCCGGGACATGGCAGCTTGGTTGTGGAAACTGTTTTTT.

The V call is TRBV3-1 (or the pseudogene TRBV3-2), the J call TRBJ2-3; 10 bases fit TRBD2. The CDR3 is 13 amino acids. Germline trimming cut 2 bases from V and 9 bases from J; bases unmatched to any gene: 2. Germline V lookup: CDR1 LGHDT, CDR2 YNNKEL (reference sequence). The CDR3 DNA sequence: TGTGCCAGCAGCCAAACTAGCGGGACGACGCAGTATTTT. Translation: CASSQTSGTTQYF.

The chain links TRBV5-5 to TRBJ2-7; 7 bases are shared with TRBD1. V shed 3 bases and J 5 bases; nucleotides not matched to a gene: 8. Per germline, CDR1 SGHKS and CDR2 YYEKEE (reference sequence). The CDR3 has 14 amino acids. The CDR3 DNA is TGTGCCAGCAGCTCCTCGGACAGGTTCCACGAGCAGTACTTC. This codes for CASSSSDRFHEQYF.

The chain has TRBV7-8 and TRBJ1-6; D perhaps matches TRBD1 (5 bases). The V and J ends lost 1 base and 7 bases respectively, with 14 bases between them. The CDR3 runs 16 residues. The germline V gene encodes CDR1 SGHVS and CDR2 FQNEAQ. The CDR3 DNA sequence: TGTGCCAGCAGCTTAGGGGGGGACGGACAAAATTCACCCCTCCACTTT. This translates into CASSLGGDGQNSPLHF. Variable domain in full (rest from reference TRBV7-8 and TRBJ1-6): GAGVSQSPRYKVAKRGQDVALRCDPISGHVSLFWYQQALGQGPEFLTYFQNEAQLDKSGLPSDRFFAERPEGSVSTLKIQRTQQEDSAVYLCASSLGGDGQNSPLHFGNGTRLTVT.

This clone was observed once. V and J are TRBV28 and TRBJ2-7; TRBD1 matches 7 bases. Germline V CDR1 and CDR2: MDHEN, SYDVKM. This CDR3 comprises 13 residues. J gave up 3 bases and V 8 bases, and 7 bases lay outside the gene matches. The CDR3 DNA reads TGTGCCAGCCGCCGGGACAGCATCTACGAGCAGTACTTC. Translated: CASRRDSIYEQYF.

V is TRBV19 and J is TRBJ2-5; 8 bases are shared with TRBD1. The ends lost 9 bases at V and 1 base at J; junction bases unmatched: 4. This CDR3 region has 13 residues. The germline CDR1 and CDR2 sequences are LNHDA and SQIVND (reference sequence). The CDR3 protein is CASAGGLQETQYF. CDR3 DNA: TGTGCCAGCGCAGGGGGCCTCCAAGAGACCCAGTACTTC.

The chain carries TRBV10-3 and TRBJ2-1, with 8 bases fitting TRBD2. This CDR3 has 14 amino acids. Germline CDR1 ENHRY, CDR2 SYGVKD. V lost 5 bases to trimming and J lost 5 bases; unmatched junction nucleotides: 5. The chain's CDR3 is CAISLAGLHNEQFF. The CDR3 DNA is TGTGCCATCAGTTTAGCGGGGTTACACAATGAGCAGTTCTTC.

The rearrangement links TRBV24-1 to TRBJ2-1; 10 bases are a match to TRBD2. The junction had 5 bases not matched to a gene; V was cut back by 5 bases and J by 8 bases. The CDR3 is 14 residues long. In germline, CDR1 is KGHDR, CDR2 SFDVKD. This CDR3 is CATSGTSGQDEQFF. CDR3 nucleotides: TGTGCCACCAGTGGGACTAGCGGTCAGGATGAGCAGTTCTTC.

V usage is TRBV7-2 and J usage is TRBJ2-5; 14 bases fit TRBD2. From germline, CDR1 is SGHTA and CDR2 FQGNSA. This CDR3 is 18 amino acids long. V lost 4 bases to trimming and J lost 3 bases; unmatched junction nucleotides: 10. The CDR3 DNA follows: TGTGCCAGCAGCTCCCGACTAGCGGGAGGGGGGGCAAAAGAGACCCAGTACTTC. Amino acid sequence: CASSSRLAGGGAKETQYF.

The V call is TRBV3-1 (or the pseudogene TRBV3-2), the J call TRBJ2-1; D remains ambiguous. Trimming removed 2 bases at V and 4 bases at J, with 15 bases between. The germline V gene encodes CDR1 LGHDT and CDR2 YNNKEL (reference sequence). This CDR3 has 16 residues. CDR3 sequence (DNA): TGTGCCAGCAGCCAACCCGGAGTGCAACGGTACAATGAGCAGTTCTTC. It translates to CASSQPGVQRYNEQFF.

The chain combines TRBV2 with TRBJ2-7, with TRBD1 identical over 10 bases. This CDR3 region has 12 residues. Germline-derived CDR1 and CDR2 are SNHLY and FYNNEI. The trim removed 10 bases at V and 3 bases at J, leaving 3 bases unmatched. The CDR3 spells CATRTGGYEQYF. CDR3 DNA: TGTGCCACCAGGACAGGGGGCTACGAGCAGTACTTC.

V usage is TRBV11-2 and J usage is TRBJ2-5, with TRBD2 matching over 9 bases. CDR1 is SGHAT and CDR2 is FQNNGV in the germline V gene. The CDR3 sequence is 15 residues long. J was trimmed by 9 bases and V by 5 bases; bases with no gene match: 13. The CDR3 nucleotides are TGTGCCAGCAGCCGGGCCCCGGCGGGGGGGTTGCCCCAGTACTTC. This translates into CASSRAPAGGLPQYF.

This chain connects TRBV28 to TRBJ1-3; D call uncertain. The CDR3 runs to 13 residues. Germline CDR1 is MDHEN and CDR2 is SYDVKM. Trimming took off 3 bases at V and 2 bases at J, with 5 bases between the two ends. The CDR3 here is CASSFLAGNTIYF. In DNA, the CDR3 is TGTGCCAGCAGTTTTCTTGCTGGAAACACCATATATTTT.

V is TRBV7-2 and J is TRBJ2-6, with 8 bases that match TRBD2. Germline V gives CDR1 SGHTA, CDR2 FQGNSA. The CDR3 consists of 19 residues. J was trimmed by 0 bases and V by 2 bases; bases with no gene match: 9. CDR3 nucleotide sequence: TGTGCCAGCAGCTTATGGGCCAGCGGGAGCCTCTCTGGGGCCAACGTCCTGACTTTC. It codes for CASSLWASGSLSGANVLTF.